A single sample is the source of the 25 T cell receptor beta chains below, sequenced in a study of blood T cell repertoires in COVID-19. Assay: immunoSEQ multiplex PCR; the TCRdb copy retains only in-frame clones and omits some. Here the sample spans 100,000 to 150,000 clones, 84% being singletons. Sequenced sample: peripheral blood. The receptors stem from a man in his 60s with acute or convalescent COVID-19.

The gene calls are TRBV18 and TRBJ2-7; perhaps TRBD1 as D (6 bases). The length of the CDR3 is 17 residues. Trimming pared 1 base from V and 0 bases from J, leaving 16 bases between. Germline CDR1 reads KGHSH; CDR2 reads LQKENI. The CDR3 DNA reads TGTGCCAGCTCACCACGTGTACAGGGTTTTAACTCCTACGAGCAGTACTTC. It encodes CASSPRVQGFNSYEQYF.

This clone has more than one count but fewer than ten. The chain couples TRBV5-8 to TRBJ2-2, with TRBD1 as a possible D gene (6 bases). The V end was cut by 6 bases, the J end by 7 bases, with 13 bases between. Germline V gene data show CDR1 as SGHTS and CDR2 as YDEGEE. The CDR3 is 13 residues long. The CDR3 region is CASNLRGSGELFF. CDR3 in DNA: TGTGCCAGCAACCTGAGGGGGAGCGGGGAGCTGTTTTTT.

V is TRBV5-1 and J is TRBJ2-1; TRBD2 matches at 7 bases. The V gene's germline CDR1 is SGHRS and CDR2 YFSETQ. This CDR3 contains 16 residues. The trim removed 4 bases at V and 0 bases at J, leaving 7 bases unmatched. The CDR3 bases are TGCGCCAGCAGCCCGGGTACGGGGGGCTCCTACAATGAGCAGTTCTTC. The encoded protein is CASSPGTGGSYNEQFF.

The sample holds one count of this clone. The chain employs TRBV24-1 and TRBJ1-2; D is unresolved. CDR3 length: 12 amino acids. The germline V and J ends were trimmed by 7 bases and 4 bases, with 9 bases remaining between them. Per germline, CDR1 KGHDR and CDR2 SFDVKD. For the CDR3, the DNA is TGTGCCACCAGCCTGCTCGGCTATGGCTACACCTTC. It encodes CATSLLGYGYTF.

The rearrangement links TRBV9 to TRBJ1-2; D not resolved. The germline CDR1 and CDR2 sequences are SGDLS and YYNGEE. The germline V and J ends were trimmed by 4 bases and 1 base, with 14 bases remaining between them. The CDR3 spans 15 residues. The CDR3 DNA reads TGTGCCAGCAGCCCAAAAGACACCTTTAACTATGGCTACACCTTC. Its protein product is CASSPKDTFNYGYTF.

The genes are TRBV3-1 (or the pseudogene TRBV3-2) and TRBJ1-2; D unresolved. CDR1 and CDR2 from the germline V gene are LGHDT and YNNKEL (reference sequence). The CDR3 consists of 13 residues. Trimming took off 4 bases at V and 8 bases at J, with 14 bases between the two ends. CDR3 sequence (DNA): TGTGCCAGCAGCCTTACTGAGGGTCAGGGCTACACCTTC. It yields the protein CASSLTEGQGYTF.

The chain carries TRBV9 and TRBJ1-4; 7 bases fit TRBD1. The CDR3 totals 15 residues. J gave up 6 bases and V 2 bases, and 7 bases lay outside the gene matches. From germline, CDR1 is SGDLS and CDR2 YYNGEE. The CDR3 DNA reads TGTGCCAGCAGCGTTTCCGGGACAGTTGATGAAAAACTGTTTTTT. Its protein is CASSVSGTVDEKLFF.

This sequence joins TRBV11-2 and TRBJ2-3, with TRBD2 as a possible D gene (6 bases). Between the trimmed V and J ends, which lost 1 base and 2 bases, there was a span of 7 bases. Germline values: CDR1 SGHAT, CDR2 FQNNGV. CDR3 length: 14 amino acids. CDR3 nucleotide sequence: TGTGCCAGCAGCTTAGTGGACTACACAGATACGCAGTATTTT. Translating it yields CASSLVDYTDTQYF.

The chain has TRBV9 and TRBJ2-2; 8 bases are a match to TRBD2. This CDR3 is built from 16 residues. Losses at the gene ends were 4 bases for V and 5 bases for J; bases not matched to a gene: 10. CDR1 and CDR2 (germline): SGDLS, YYNGEE. CDR3 sequence: CASSFGGALGTGELFF. The CDR3 DNA sequence: TGTGCCAGCAGCTTCGGGGGGGCTCTGGGGACCGGGGAGCTGTTTTTT. Full variable domain (remainder filled in from reference TRBV9 and TRBJ2-2): DSGVTQTPKHLITATGQRVTLRCSPRSGDLSVYWYQQSLDQGLQFLIQYYNGEERAKGNILERFSAQQFPDLHSELNLSSLELGDSALYFCASSFGGALGTGELFFGEGSRLTVL.

The sample holds a few counts of this clone. The rearrangement uses TRBV5-1 and TRBJ1-1, with TRBD1 matching over 9 bases. Germline V lookup: CDR1 SGHRS, CDR2 YFSETQ. Trimming removed 0 bases from V and 6 bases from J; junction bases left unmatched: 6. This CDR3 contains 15 residues. DNA of the CDR3: TGCGCCAGCAGCTTGGGGGACAGGGAAGCGGCTGAAGCTTTCTTT. This codes for CASSLGDREAAEAFF.

The chain employs TRBV25-1 and TRBJ1-2, with unresolved D. The ends were cut back, 0 bases at V and 2 bases at J, with 10 bases in the middle. This CDR3 comprises 15 residues. Germline assignment: CDR1 MGHDK and CDR2 SYGVNS. The DNA for the CDR3 is TGTGCCAGCAGTGAATATTACTCGAACAACTATGGCTACACCTTC. Translated, it gives CASSEYYSNNYGYTF.

This chain joins TRBV11-2 and TRBJ1-4, with D unresolved. The ends were cut back, 5 bases at V and 7 bases at J, with 11 bases in the middle. The CDR3 runs to 13 residues. Germline CDR1 reads SGHAT; CDR2 reads FQNNGV. The CDR3, as DNA: TGTGCCAGCAGCCCAAACATGTTTGAAAAACTGTTTTTT. Translated: CASSPNMFEKLFF.

The count of this clone is one. An end of the junction does not agree with germline; a read error may underlie this. The gene calls are TRBV6-5 and TRBJ1-1, with a tentative D call TRBD1 (5 bases). There are 15 residues in the CDR3. Germline assignment: CDR1 MNHEY and CDR2 SVGAGI. CDR3 residues: CASSHSAGGNTEAFF. The DNA for the CDR3 is TGTGCCAGCAGTCACTCCGCCGGGGGGAACACTGAAGCTTTCTTT.

The CDR3 here is CASRDRGLARAFF. CDR3 DNA sequence: TGTGCCAGCCGAGACAGGGGGCTCGCTCGAGCTTTCTTT. This sequence joins TRBV3-1 (or the pseudogene TRBV3-2) and TRBJ1-1, with TRBD1 matching over 10 bases. V lost 8 bases, J lost 10 bases, and 10 bases stayed unmatched. Germline V gene data show CDR1 as LGHDT and CDR2 as YNNKEL (reference sequence). This CDR3 region has 13 residues.

The genes are TRBV6-2 or TRBV6-3 and TRBJ2-1, with D maybe TRBD1 (6 bases). This CDR3 spans 12 amino acids. V dropped 4 bases and J dropped 15 bases, with 16 bases sitting between them. CDR1 and CDR2 from the germline V gene are MNHEY and SVGEGT. This chain's CDR3 is CASSSLPGVRFF. The DNA of the CDR3 is TGTGCCAGCAGTTCCCTTCCAGGGGTACGGTTCTTC.

The J gene is TRBJ2-7, the V gene TRBV5-1; D is possibly TRBD2 (5 bases). The germline V gene encodes CDR1 SGHRS and CDR2 YFSETQ. CDR3 length: 14 residues. V gave up 0 bases and J gave up 4 bases, with 11 bases separating them. CDR3 coding DNA: TGCGCCAGCAGCTTGGACCTAGCTGCATACGAGCAGTACTTC. This gives the protein CASSLDLAAYEQYF.

By its share, this clone is medium-sized. The CDR3 region is CASSQSGGTYGYTF. The CDR3 nucleotides are TGCGCCAGCAGTCAATCGGGGGGGACCTATGGCTACACCTTC. The chain has TRBV23-1 and TRBJ1-2; a weak D match, TRBD1 (5 bases). TRBV23-1 has ORF status, its function being uncertain. The V end lost 0 bases, the J end lost 4 bases, and 9 bases lay between the germline ends. The CDR3 consists of 14 residues.

The genes are TRBV5-4 and TRBJ2-7; 9 bases map to TRBD1. Per germline, CDR1 SGHNT and CDR2 YYREEE (reference sequence). This CDR3 has 15 amino acids. The junction had 8 bases not matched to a gene; V was cut back by 2 bases and J by 5 bases. CDR3 sequence: CASSFPRDRVNEQYF. For the CDR3, the DNA is TGTGCCAGCAGCTTCCCCCGGGACAGGGTCAACGAGCAGTACTTC.

Details on this clone: Distinct nucleotide sequences in the sample also encode this CDR3. V is TRBV30 and J is TRBJ2-7, with D possibly being TRBD2 (6 bases). V gave up 0 bases and J gave up 7 bases, with 7 bases separating them. The CDR3 is 11 residues long. Germline V gene lookup returns CDR1 GTSNPN and CDR2 SVGIG (reference sequence). Here the CDR3 reads CAWSVGGEQYF. CDR3 in DNA: TGTGCCTGGAGTGTCGGGGGTGAGCAGTACTTC.

Only one count was recorded for this clone. This rearrangement joins TRBV27 to TRBJ2-5; 7 bases are a match to TRBD2. J was trimmed by 1 base and V by 2 bases; bases with no gene match: 10. Germline CDR1 reads MNHEY; CDR2 reads SMNVEV (reference sequence). This CDR3 region has 17 residues. The CDR3 DNA follows: TGTGCCAGCAGTTTAGGTTTTGCTAGCGGACTCCAAGAGACCCAGTACTTC. This translates into CASSLGFASGLQETQYF.

The CDR3 here is CASSLESRPYNEQFF. CDR3 sequence (DNA): TGTGCCAGCAGCTTGGAAAGCCGTCCCTACAATGAGCAGTTCTTC. The genes are TRBV5-4 and TRBJ2-1; D uncertain. Germline CDR1 reads SGHNT; CDR2 reads YYREEE (reference sequence). V was pared by 0 bases and J by 2 bases, with 9 bases between. This CDR3 is built from 15 residues.

The chain combines TRBV28 with TRBJ1-3, with D perhaps TRBD1 (5 bases). The CDR3 totals 15 residues. V shed 5 bases and J shed 7 bases, with 18 bases lying between them. In germline, CDR1 is MDHEN, CDR2 SYDVKM. CDR3 sequence: CASSEQASGRNTIYF. The CDR3, as DNA: TGTGCCAGCAGTGAACAGGCGTCGGGGAGGAACACCATATATTTT.

The V gene is TRBV11-3, the J gene TRBJ2-1; TRBD2 might be the D (6 bases). Germline V gene sequence: CDR1 SGHNT, CDR2 YENEEA. The CDR3 is made up of 15 amino acids. Trimming pared 1 base from V and 5 bases from J, leaving 12 bases between. CDR3 residues: CASSLGGLENNEQFF. The CDR3, as DNA: TGTGCCAGCAGCTTAGGGGGACTGGAAAACAATGAGCAGTTCTTC.

V usage is TRBV6-5 and J usage is TRBJ2-3; tentatively, D is TRBD1 (7 bases). Germline V lookup: CDR1 MNHEY, CDR2 SVGAGI. CDR3 length: 15 amino acids. V was pared by 6 bases and J by 6 bases, with 19 bases between. The CDR3 here is CASSQTTGEVDTQYF. CDR3 in DNA: TGTGCCAGCAGCCAAACTACAGGGGAGGTGGATACGCAGTATTTT.

This clone turned up a few times. The chain couples TRBV9 to TRBJ2-7; TRBD2 is a possible D gene (6 bases). The V and J ends lost 7 bases and 0 bases respectively, with 14 bases between them. The CDR3 loop spans 14 amino acids. Germline V gene sequence: CDR1 SGDLS, CDR2 YYNGEE. The CDR3: CASATGRDSYEQYF. As DNA, the CDR3 is TGTGCCAGCGCAACTGGGCGGGACTCCTACGAGCAGTACTTC.